This T cell receptor beta chain was profiled in a study of T cells in Graves' hyperthyroidism and ophthalmopathy. Study overall: Specimen type is peripheral blood, collected at initial diagnosis prior to any treatment.

This clonotype was seen ten or more times. Amplified TCR beta CDR3 regions derived from RNA transcripts. First-round RT-PCR targeting the TCR CDR3 was performed with the HTBI primer set. TCRdb re-derived calls from the multiplex PCR reads in MiXCR, one entry per CDR3 protein. The sample consists of 350,000 or so distinct CDR3 sequences, 15% to 20% of them appearing once. The receptor's source is a woman aged 40 to 50 with Graves' ophthalmopathy. The specimen was blood.

The CDR3 is CASSTLSGELFF. CDR3 coding DNA: TGTGCCAGCAGTACACTCTCCGGGGAGCTGTTTTTT. The chain has TRBV28 and TRBJ2-2; D unresolved. This CDR3 has 12 residues. The germline V gene has CDR1 MDHEN and CDR2 SYDVKM. Trimming cost V 5 bases and J 6 bases, with 7 bases left between them. Full variable domain (missing parts from reference TRBV28 and TRBJ2-2): DVKVTQSSRYLVKRTGEKVFLECVQDMDHENMFWYRQDPGLGLRLIYFSYDVKMKEKGDIPEGYSVSREKKERFSLILESASTNQTSMYLCASSTLSGELFFGEGSRLTVL.